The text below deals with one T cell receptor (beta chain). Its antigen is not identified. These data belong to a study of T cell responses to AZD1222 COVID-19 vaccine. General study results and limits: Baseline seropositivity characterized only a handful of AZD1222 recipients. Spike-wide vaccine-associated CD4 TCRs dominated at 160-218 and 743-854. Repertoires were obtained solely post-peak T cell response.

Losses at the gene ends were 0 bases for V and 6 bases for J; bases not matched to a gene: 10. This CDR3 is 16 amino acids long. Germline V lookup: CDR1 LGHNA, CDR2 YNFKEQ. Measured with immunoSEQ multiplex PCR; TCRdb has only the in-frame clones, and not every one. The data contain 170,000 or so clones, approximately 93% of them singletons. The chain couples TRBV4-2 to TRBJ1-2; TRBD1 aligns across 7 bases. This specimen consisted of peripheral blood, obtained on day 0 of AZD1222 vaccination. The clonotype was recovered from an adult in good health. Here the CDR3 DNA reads TGTGCCAGCAGCCAAGATCTGGACAGGATTTGGCATGGCTACACCTTC. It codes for CASSQDLDRIWHGYTF.